This entry is about one T cell receptor beta chain. What it binds is not known. The time point here: baseline pretreatment blood. Stated treatment: 15 Gy SBRT to primary tumor, nephrectomy 4 weeks later. The patient's renal cell carcinoma had clear cell pathology. The entry originates in a study of radiation and T cells in renal cell carcinoma. About the study: Nephrectomy followed 15 Gy stereotactic body radiation by 4 weeks. Study observations and caveats: Pretreatment tumor biopsies were lacking, so baseline clonotypes are unknown.

V was cut by 5 bases and J by 5 bases, with 9 bases left in between. CDR1 and CDR2 (germline): SNHLY, FYNNEI. The CDR3 runs 12 residues. Some clones are missing from TCRdb's copy, which holds only in-frame ones; the method was immunoSEQ multiplex PCR. This sample has about 130,000 clones, with 70% to 90% found just once. This sequence originates from a woman aged 50 to 65 with renal cell carcinoma. The sequencing here drew on blood, taken from a patient whose treatment included radiotherapy and nephrectomy. The V call is TRBV2, the J call TRBJ2-5; no clear D gene. The CDR3 protein is CASSYVQETQYF. CDR3 DNA: TGTGCCAGCAGTTATGTCCAGGAGACCCAGTACTTC.